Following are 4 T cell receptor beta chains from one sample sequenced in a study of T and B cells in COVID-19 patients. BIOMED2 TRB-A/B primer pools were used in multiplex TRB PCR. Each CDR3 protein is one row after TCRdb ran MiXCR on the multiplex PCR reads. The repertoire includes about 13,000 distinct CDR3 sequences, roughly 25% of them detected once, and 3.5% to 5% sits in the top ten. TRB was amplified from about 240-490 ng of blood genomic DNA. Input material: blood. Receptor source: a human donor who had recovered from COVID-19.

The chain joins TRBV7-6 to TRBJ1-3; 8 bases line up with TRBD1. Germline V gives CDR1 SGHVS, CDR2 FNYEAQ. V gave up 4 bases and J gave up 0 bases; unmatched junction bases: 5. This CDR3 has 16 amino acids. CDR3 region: CASSSDRALSGNTIYF. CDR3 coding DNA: TGTGCCAGCAGCTCGGACAGGGCCCTCTCTGGAAACACCATATATTTT.

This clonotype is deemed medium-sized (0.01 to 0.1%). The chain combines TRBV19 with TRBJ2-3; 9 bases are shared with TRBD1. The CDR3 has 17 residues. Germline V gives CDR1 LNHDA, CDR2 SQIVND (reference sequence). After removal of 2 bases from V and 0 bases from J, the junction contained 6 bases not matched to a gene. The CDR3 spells CASSIMGTGISTDTQYF. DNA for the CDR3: TGTGCCAGTAGTATAATGGGGACAGGGATTAGCACAGATACGCAGTATTTT.

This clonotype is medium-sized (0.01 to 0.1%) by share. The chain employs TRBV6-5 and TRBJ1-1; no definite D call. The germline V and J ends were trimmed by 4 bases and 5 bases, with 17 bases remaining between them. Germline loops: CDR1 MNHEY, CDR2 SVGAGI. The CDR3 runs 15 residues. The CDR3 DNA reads TGTGCCAGCAGTTTTGGAGGTCTAGGAGATACTGAAGCTTTCTTT. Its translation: CASSFGGLGDTEAFF.

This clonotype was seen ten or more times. The CDR3 DNA reads as TGTGCCAGCAGTCAGTTGTTCGGAGGGGACCGTTATAATTCACCCCTCCACTTT. Amino acids: CASSQLFGGDRYNSPLHF. V usage is TRBV27 and J usage is TRBJ1-6; D perhaps matches TRBD1 (5 bases). In germline, CDR1 is MNHEY, CDR2 SMNVEV (reference sequence). The germline V and J ends were trimmed by 5 bases and 4 bases, with 21 bases remaining between them. This CDR3 has 18 amino acids.